These T cell receptor beta chains were read from a single sample in a study of Ad26.COV2.S vaccination and SARS-CoV-2 variants. Sequencing was performed with immunoSEQ multiplex PCR; in TCRdb, only in-frame clones are kept and a portion is missing. Of roughly 380,000 clones in the sample, roughly 84% were seen once. Source: peripheral blood, taken in a trial of Ad26.COV2.S vaccine versus placebo. The receptors were sampled from a person between 18 and 65 years old who received the Ad26.COV2.S COVID-19 vaccine or a placebo. Both conserved end residues are part of each CDR3. D genes are given only for firm matches. Clone size, where shown, is once, few, many, or a class for clones that have expanded.

>17|TRBJ2-7|TRBD2|TRBV15|once
TGTGCCACCAGCAGAGAACGACACCTGGGGAGGGCCTACGAGCAGTACTTC
CATSRERHLGRAYEQYF
>15|TRBJ2-1|.|TRBV7-2|.
TGTGCCAGCAGCACCCCGCCAGGGGCCTACAATGAGCAGTTCTTC
CASSTPPGAYNEQFF
>13|TRBJ1-2|TRBD1|TRBV5-4|.
TGTGCCAGCAGCCCGGAAGACAGGGACGGCTACACCTTC
CASSPEDRDGYTF
>18|TRBJ2-5|TRBD2|TRBV6-2/TRBV6-3|few
TGTGCCAGCAGTTACTCCGAAATTTTCGGGAGGCGTCCGGCCCAGCAGTACTTC
CASSYSEIFGRRPAQQYF
>15|TRBJ2-1|TRBD2|TRBV9|.
TGTGCCAGCAGCGTTAGCGGGGGGCCGGGGAATGAGCAGTTCTTC
CASSVSGGPGNEQFF
>15|TRBJ2-7|TRBD2|TRBV11-2|.
TGTGCCAGCAGCCGGCGGACTAGCGGTACCTACGAGCAGTACTTC
CASSRRTSGTYEQYF
>15|TRBJ2-1|.|TRBV11-2|.
TGTGCCAGCAGCTTACGGCTAAACATCTACAATGAGCAGTTCTTC
CASSLRLNIYNEQFF
>21|TRBJ2-1|TRBD2|TRBV28|.
TGTGCCAGCAGTTTATTCGCCCGCCGAGCGGGAGGGAAGGGCGGCTACAATGAGCAGTTCTTC
CASSLFARRAGGKGGYNEQFF
>13|TRBJ2-5|TRBD2|TRBV12-5|.
TGTGCTAGTGGTGAAATACTAGCGTCGGTGCAGTACTTC
CASGEILASVQYF
>15|TRBJ2-7|TRBD2|TRBV18|.
TGTGCCAGCTCACACAGAAGCGGGGGCTCCTACGAGCAGTACTTC
CASSHRSGGSYEQYF
>14|TRBJ1-2|.|TRBV28|.
TGTGCCAGCAGTTCCCCGGGACTGACCTATGGCTACACCTTC
CASSSPGLTYGYTF
>17|TRBJ2-1|.|TRBV15|.
TGTGCCACCAGCAGAGGCCCCAGCGGGCGTAGATATAATGAGCAGTTCTTC
CATSRGPSGRRYNEQFF
>15|TRBJ2-1|TRBD2|TRBV19|.
TGTGCCAGTAGTATAGTAGCGGGAGATTGGAATGAGCAGTTCTTC
CASSIVAGDWNEQFF
>13|TRBJ1-1|.|TRBV18|.
TGTGCCAGCTCACCAGACCTGAACACTGAAGCTTTCTTT
CASSPDLNTEAFF
>17|TRBJ2-7|TRBD1|TRBV29-1|.
TGCAGCGTTGAAGGAGGACAGGGGGCGTTTGGAAAAGTGGGGCAGTACTTC
CSVEGGQGAFGKVGQYF
>13|TRBJ2-3|.|TRBV5-1|.
TGCGCCAGCAGCTTGGGCTCCTCGGATACGCAGTATTTT
CASSLGSSDTQYF
>13|TRBJ2-1|.|TRBV19|.
TGTGCCAGTAGTGGTGATTCCTACAATGAGCAGTTCTTC
CASSGDSYNEQFF
>11|TRBJ2-7|.|TRBV20-1|few
TGCAGTGCTAGACAGCTCTACGAGCAGTACTTC
CSARQLYEQYF
>13|TRBJ2-7|.|TRBV7-8|.
TGTGCCAGCAGCTTTAGCCCAACCTACGAGCAGTACTTC
CASSFSPTYEQYF
>14|TRBJ2-7|.|TRBV6-1|.
TGTGCCAGCAGTGAACTTCAGGGGCTCGCCGAGCAGTACTTC
CASSELQGLAEQYF
>14|TRBJ1-3|.|TRBV6-1|.
TGTGCCAGCAGTGACGGACGCTCTGGAAACACCATATATTTT
CASSDGRSGNTIYF
>14|TRBJ2-7|.|TRBV3-1/TRBV3-2|.
TGTGCCAGCAGCCTTGGGTCCATTCGAGGGGAGCAGTACTTC
CASSLGSIRGEQYF
>18|TRBJ1-3|.|TRBV6-2/TRBV6-3|.
TGTGCCAGCAGTTACGGGCGACAGAAGACCGCCTCTGGAAACACCATATATTTT
CASSYGRQKTASGNTIYF
>16|TRBJ2-7|.|TRBV19|.
TGTGCCAGTAGTATAGAAATGGGATTTACGACCCACGAGCAGTACTTC
CASSIEMGFTTHEQYF
>13|TRBJ1-2|TRBD1|TRBV2|many
TGTGCCAGCAGTTCGACAGGGGGATTAGGCTACACCTTC
CASSSTGGLGYTF
>16|TRBJ2-3|.|TRBV9|.
TGTGCCAGCAGCGTAGTGCACACCCGAATCACAGATACGCAGTATTTT
CASSVVHTRITDTQYF
>16|TRBJ2-3|TRBD1|TRBV13|.
TGTGCCAGCAGCTCCCGGGACAGGGGGTGGACAGATACGCAGTATTTT
CASSSRDRGWTDTQYF
>12|TRBJ1-1|.|TRBV10-2|few
TGCGCCAGCAATAACAGGAAAACTGAAGCTTTCTTT
CASNNRKTEAFF
>15|TRBJ1-3|.|TRBV6-5|.
TGTGCCAGCAGTTACTTCCAACCCTCTGGAAACACCATATATTTT
CASSYFQPSGNTIYF
>15|TRBJ1-5|TRBD1|TRBV5-1|.
TGCGCCAGCAGCTTGGACGGACAGGGCAATCAGCCCCAGCATTTT
CASSLDGQGNQPQHF
>14|TRBJ1-1|.|TRBV5-8|.
TGTGCCAGCAGCCGGGGGTATTTGAACACTGAAGCTTTCTTT
CASSRGYLNTEAFF
>14|TRBJ1-1|TRBD1|TRBV28|medium-sized
TGTGCCAGCAATATAGACAGGGCGAACACTGAAGCTTTCTTT
CASNIDRANTEAFF
>15|TRBJ2-7|.|TRBV18|.
TGTGCCAGCTCACCACAAGAGCAGGGCTCCTACGAGCAGTACTTC
CASSPQEQGSYEQYF
>16|TRBJ2-1|TRBD1|TRBV24-1|once
TGTGCCACCAGTGATGCGACAGGGGGCAGTTGGAATGAGCAGTTCTTC
CATSDATGGSWNEQFF
>13|TRBJ1-4|.|TRBV29-1|.
TGCAGCGTTGATGCGCAGGTCGGAGAAAAACTGTTTTTT
CSVDAQVGEKLFF
>14|TRBJ2-7|.|TRBV4-3|once
TGCGCCAGCAGCCAGTCGACAGGGGACTACGAGCGGTACTTC
CASSQSTGDYERYF
>15|TRBJ2-3|TRBD1|TRBV9|.
TGTGCCAGCAGCCTCGGGACAGGGGATACAGATACGCAGTATTTT
CASSLGTGDTDTQYF
>15|TRBJ1-4|TRBD1|TRBV19|.
TGTGCCAGTAGTATGGTAACAGGGGGGAATGAAAAACTGTTTTTT
CASSMVTGGNEKLFF
>16|TRBJ2-3|TRBD1|TRBV9|.
TGTGCCAGCAGCGTAGAGACAGGGGCCAGCACAGATACGCAGTATTTT
CASSVETGASTDTQYF
>14|TRBJ2-7|TRBD2|TRBV2|.
TGTGCCAGCACCGTCACTAGCGGTATATACGAGCAGTACTTC
CASTVTSGIYEQYF
>15|TRBJ2-1|.|TRBV4-1|.
TGCGCCAGCAGCCAAGAACAGGGTTCCTACAATGAGCAGTTCTTC
CASSQEQGSYNEQFF
>14|TRBJ2-7|.|TRBV28|.
TGTGCCAGCAAGAGAATTGGGGGGCAGTACGAGCAGTACTTC
CASKRIGGQYEQYF
>15|TRBJ2-1|.|TRBV19|once
TGTGCCAGTAGTATCGACGGAGGAGGCTACAATGAGCAGTTCTTC
CASSIDGGGYNEQFF
>15|TRBJ2-2|.|TRBV6-5|few
TGTGCCAGCAGCCTCGACCGACCATCAGCCGGGGAGCTGTTTTTT
CASSLDRPSAGELFF
>16|TRBJ1-6|TRBD1|TRBV5-1|.
TGCGCCAGCAGCCTCACAGGGGGCCAATATAATTCACCCCTCCACTTT
CASSLTGGQYNSPLHF
>14|TRBJ2-1|TRBD1|TRBV15|.
TGTGCCACCAGCAGAGAAGGACAGGGATGTGAGCAGTTCTTC
CATSREGQGCEQFF
>14|TRBJ2-5|.|TRBV24-1|.
TGTGCCACCAGTGATGGGGACACCAAAGAGACCCAGTACTTC
CATSDGDTKETQYF
>13|TRBJ1-2|.|TRBV5-6|once
TGTGCCAGCAGCTTAGACCACGGCGGTGGCTACACCTTC
CASSLDHGGGYTF
>17|TRBJ1-2|TRBD1|TRBV7-2|.
TGTGCCAGCAGCATGCTACAGGGGGCATTCCTAAACTATGGCTACACCTTC
CASSMLQGAFLNYGYTF
>15|TRBJ1-3|TRBD1|TRBV2|.
TGTGCCAGCAGGGACAGGGGGTTTCCTGGAAACACCATATATTTT
CASRDRGFPGNTIYF
>16|TRBJ2-7|TRBD2|TRBV5-1|.
TGCGCCAGCAGCTTGCTCCCCCGGGAGGGCCCGTACGAGCAGTACTTC
CASSLLPREGPYEQYF
>18|TRBJ1-6|.|TRBV6-1|.
TGTGCCAGCAGTGAGGCCAGCCTCAGAGGCCTATATAATTCACCCCTCCACTTT
CASSEASLRGLYNSPLHF
>15|TRBJ2-3|.|TRBV5-4|.
TGTGCCAGCAGCCCAATAGGGCTTAGCACAGATACGCAGTATTTT
CASSPIGLSTDTQYF
>15|TRBJ2-1|.|TRBV18|few
TGTGCCAGCTCACCACAGGAGGGCCAAAGTAATGAGCAGTTCTTC
CASSPQEGQSNEQFF
>15|TRBJ1-6|.|TRBV19|.
TGTGCCAGTAGTATGCGTGGCACAGGCCTATCACCCCTCCACTTT
CASSMRGTGLSPLHF